The 10 T cell receptor beta chains reported below all come from one sample, sequenced in a study of CD8 T cells in Susac syndrome. Random-hexamer reverse transcription was applied to about 0.5 to 1 ug RNA. Via MiXCR, TCRdb re-called the immunoSEQ multiplex PCR reads, giving one row per CDR3 protein. This table has about 300,000 distinct CDR3 sequences, roughly 85% appearing once. The sequenced sample was CD8+ T cells from PBMCs. The origin of the receptors is a human donor with multiple sclerosis.

This sequence joins TRBV19 and TRBJ1-2; 9 nucleotides line up with TRBD1. The CDR3 loop spans 15 amino acids. Looked up from germline, CDR1 is LNHDA and CDR2 is SQIVND (reference sequence). J lost 6 bases, V lost 5 bases, and 10 bases had no gene match. The CDR3 DNA sequence: TGTGCCAGTAGTTATTTCGGGACAGGGTCGGATGGCTACACCTTC. This sequence encodes CASSYFGTGSDGYTF.

The V and J genes are TRBV5-6 and TRBJ2-5, with D maybe TRBD2 (6 bases). The V and J ends lost 1 base and 1 base respectively, with 8 bases between them. Germline lookup yields CDR1 SGHDT and CDR2 YYEEEE. The CDR3 runs to 14 residues. CDR3 bases: TGTGCCAGCAGCTTGTCTAGCGTCCAAGAGACCCAGTACTTC. Amino acids: CASSLSSVQETQYF.

The rearrangement links TRBV4-1 to TRBJ1-5; no definite D call. Germline loops: CDR1 MGHRA, CDR2 YSYEKL. V lost 1 base and J 2 bases, leaving 9 bases between the germline ends. The CDR3 sequence is 15 residues long. CDR3 sequence (DNA): TGCGCCAGCAGCCAAGGGTTCAGCGGCAATCAGCCCCAGCATTTT. As protein: CASSQGFSGNQPQHF.

V and J are TRBV3-1 and TRBJ2-2; possible D gene TRBD2, 6 bases. V lost 5 bases and J 2 bases, leaving 12 bases between the germline ends. This CDR3 is built from 15 residues. CDR1 is LGHDT and CDR2 is YNNKEL in the germline V gene (reference sequence). The CDR3 loop reads CASSGRDSNTGELFF. CDR3 nucleotide sequence: TGTGCCAGCAGCGGTCGGGACTCCAACACCGGGGAGCTGTTTTTT.

The V call is TRBV7-9, the J call TRBJ2-3, with unresolved D. This CDR3 is 13 amino acids long. Trimming left V 4 bases short and J 2 bases short, with 7 bases between. Germline V CDR1 and CDR2: SEHNR, FQNEAQ (reference sequence). DNA for the CDR3: TGTGCCAGCAGCTCCCAGCACACAGATACGCAGTATTTT. Translating it yields CASSSQHTDTQYF.

The V and J genes are TRBV28 and TRBJ1-5; D may be TRBD1 (5 bases). This CDR3 spans 14 amino acids. V was pared by 11 bases and J by 4 bases, with 18 bases between. Germline V lookup: CDR1 MDHEN, CDR2 SYDVKM. CDR3 loop: CAPSFEGRNQPQHF. DNA for the CDR3: TGTGCCCCTTCTTTCGAGGGGCGGAATCAGCCCCAGCATTTT.

This chain links TRBV5-1 with TRBJ1-4; 8 positions agree with TRBD1. CDR1 SGHRS and CDR2 YFSETQ come from the germline V gene. The V gene end was trimmed by 3 bases and the J gene end by 0 bases; junction bases not matched to a gene: 7. There are 17 residues in the CDR3. DNA for the CDR3: TGCGCCAGCAGCTGGGTCCCGGGACAGGCAACTAATGAAAAACTGTTTTTT. The encoded protein is CASSWVPGQATNEKLFF. Full variable domain (rest looked up from reference TRBV5-1 and TRBJ1-4): KAGVTQTPRYLIKTRGQQVTLSCSPISGHRSVSWYQQTPGQGLQFLFEYFSETQRNKGNFPGRFSGRQFSNSRSEMNVSTLELGDSALYLCASSWVPGQATNEKLFFGSGTQLSVL.

The genes are TRBV28 and TRBJ2-5; D call uncertain. The CDR3 has 15 amino acids. Trimming stripped 2 bases from V and 2 bases from J, with 12 bases between. CDR1 and CDR2 (germline): MDHEN, SYDVKM. CDR3 loop: CASSLSQTVQETQYF. The CDR3, as DNA: TGTGCCAGCAGTTTAAGTCAGACGGTACAAGAGACCCAGTACTTC.

This clonotype was seen only a few times. The chain carries TRBV20-1 and TRBJ2-5; D uncertain. The V gene's germline CDR1 is DFQATT and CDR2 SNEGSKA (reference sequence). CDR3 size: 10 residues. Trimming removed 3 bases from V and 5 bases from J, with 4 bases in between. The CDR3 sequence: CSARGETQYF. CDR3 in DNA: TGCAGTGCTAGGGGGGAGACCCAGTACTTC.

CDR3 sequence: CASSPNRDENTGELFF. CDR3 DNA sequence: TGTGCCAGCAGCCCCAACAGGGATGAGAACACCGGGGAGCTGTTTTTT. The gene calls are TRBV14 and TRBJ2-2; tentatively, D is TRBD1 (6 bases). CDR1 and CDR2 (germline): SGHDN, FVKESK. The CDR3 consists of 16 residues. Trimming left V 4 bases short and J 1 base short, with 13 bases between.